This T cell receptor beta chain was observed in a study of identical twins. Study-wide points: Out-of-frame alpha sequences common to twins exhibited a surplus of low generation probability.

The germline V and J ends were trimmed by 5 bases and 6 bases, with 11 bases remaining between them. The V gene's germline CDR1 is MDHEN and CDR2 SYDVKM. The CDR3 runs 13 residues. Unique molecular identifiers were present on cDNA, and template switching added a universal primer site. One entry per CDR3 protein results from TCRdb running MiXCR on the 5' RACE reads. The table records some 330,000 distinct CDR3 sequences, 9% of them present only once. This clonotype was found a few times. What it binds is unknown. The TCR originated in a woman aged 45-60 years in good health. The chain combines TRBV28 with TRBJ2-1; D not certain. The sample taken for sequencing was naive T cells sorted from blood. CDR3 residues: CASSPPNRNEQFF. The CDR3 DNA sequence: TGTGCCAGCAGTCCGCCAAACCGCAATGAGCAGTTCTTC.